The 22 T cell receptor beta chains reported below all come from one sample, sequenced in a study of blood T cells in healthy people across ages. A second PCR, run for roughly 7 to 11 cycles, used a sample-barcoded 5' primer plus a J-beta primer mix. TCRdb reprocessed the 5' RACE reads via MiXCR and lists one record per CDR3 protein. The table includes 1.5 million to 2 million distinct CDR3 sequences, about 50% detected once. The material sequenced was blood. The source is a woman aged 40 to 55 in good health.

This chain links TRBV12-3 or TRBV12-4 with TRBJ2-7, with 10 bases matching TRBD1. The CDR3 length is 15 residues. V was pared by 2 bases and J by 6 bases, with 7 bases of the junction left unmatched. CDR3 sequence reads: CASSLSGQGFAEQYF. CDR3 DNA: TGTGCCAGCAGTTTATCGGGACAGGGGTTCGCCGAGCAGTACTTC.

This clonotype was observed a handful of times. This chain links TRBV6-6 with TRBJ2-3; 11 positions match TRBD2. The J segment lost 2 bases and the V segment lost 5 bases, leaving 6 bases of the junction unmatched. This CDR3 region has 16 residues. The germline CDR1 and CDR2 sequences are MNHNY and SVGAGI (reference sequence). CDR3 protein: CASSTRLAGNTDTQYF. CDR3 nucleotide sequence: TGTGCCAGCAGTACTAGACTAGCGGGGAACACAGATACGCAGTATTTT.

This sequence joins TRBV29-1 and TRBJ2-7; 8 bases fit TRBD1. The V and J ends lost 6 bases and 2 bases, in that order; junction bases with no gene match: 9. The CDR3 loop spans 14 amino acids. CDR1 is SQVTM and CDR2 is ANQGSEA in the germline V gene. CDR3 bases: TGCAGCGTACTAACCGACAGGGGCCCCTACGAGCAGTACTTC. Its translation: CSVLTDRGPYEQYF.

The chain couples TRBV29-1 to TRBJ2-3; D is perhaps TRBD1 (6 bases). This CDR3 is built from 14 residues. Germline CDR1 and CDR2: SQVTM and ANQGSEA. The V and J ends lost 7 bases and 0 bases respectively, with 14 bases between them. CDR3 in amino acids: CSATTGTSTDTQYF. For the CDR3, the DNA is TGCAGCGCCACGACAGGAACTAGCACAGATACGCAGTATTTT.

The V gene is TRBV20-1, the J gene TRBJ2-1, with TRBD2 identical over 10 bases. J gave up 7 bases and V 3 bases, and 6 bases lay outside the gene matches. The germline gives CDR1 DFQATT, CDR2 SNEGSKA (reference sequence). This CDR3 comprises 14 residues. CDR3 sequence: CSASQAGGLNEQFF. The CDR3 region has the DNA TGCAGTGCTAGTCAAGCGGGGGGGTTAAATGAGCAGTTCTTC.

This chain joins TRBV9 and TRBJ1-6; D may be TRBD1 (6 bases). CDR1 and CDR2 from the germline V gene are SGDLS and YYNGEE. The CDR3 contains 14 residues. V shed 3 bases and J shed 6 bases, with 10 bases lying between them. The CDR3 DNA follows: TGTGCCAGCAGCGCCGGACAGCCTAATTCACCCCTCCACTTT. Its protein is CASSAGQPNSPLHF.

This clonotype has just one count. This chain connects TRBV3-1 to TRBJ2-7; D is uncertain. The J call could be wrong; TRBJ2-5 is a better fit for the DNA end. CDR3 length: 14 amino acids. The germline CDR1 and CDR2 sequences are LGHDT and YNNKEL (reference sequence). CDR3 in amino acids: CASSQGDQQETQYF. CDR3 bases: TGTGCCAGCAGCCAAGGGGATCAGCAAGAGACCCAGTACTTC.

The chain has TRBV6-1 and TRBJ2-1; 10 bases map to TRBD2. Germline CDR1 is MNHNS and CDR2 is SASEGT. The CDR3 spans 16 residues. V shed 7 bases, J shed 0 bases, and the junction held 6 bases outside the gene matches. CDR3 DNA: TGTGCCAGCAAACTAGCGGGGCGGAGCTCCTACAATGAGCAGTTCTTC. Encoded protein: CASKLAGRSSYNEQFF.

The chain is built from TRBV27 and TRBJ2-7; the match to TRBD2 covers 9 bases. V gave up 4 bases and J gave up 1 base; unmatched junction bases: 8. The germline V gene has CDR1 MNHEY and CDR2 SMNVEV (reference sequence). This CDR3 is built from 16 residues. CDR3 sequence: CASSSITSGRSYEQYF. CDR3 coding DNA: TGTGCCAGCAGTTCGATTACTAGCGGGCGTTCCTACGAGCAGTACTTC.

This clonotype has only a few counts. The DNA of the CDR3 is TGTGCCACCAAGTGGGACAGGGGGCGAGATAGCAATCAGCCCCAGCATTTT. Translation gives CATKWDRGRDSNQPQHF. The V and J genes are TRBV28 and TRBJ1-5; 12 bases line up with TRBD1. Per germline, CDR1 MDHEN and CDR2 SYDVKM. Germline trimming cut 10 bases from V and 0 bases from J; bases unmatched to any gene: 10. This CDR3 is 17 amino acids long. The whole variable domain, filled in from reference TRBV28 and TRBJ1-5, reads DVKVTQSSRYLVKRTGEKVFLECVQDMDHENMFWYRQDPGLGLRLIYFSYDVKMKEKGDIPEGYSVSREKKERFSLILESASTNQTSMYLCATKWDRGRDSNQPQHFGDGTRLSIL.

V usage is TRBV4-2 and J usage is TRBJ2-5; 11 bases map to TRBD1. Near its end, the DNA agrees better with TRBJ2-7, so the J call may be wrong. This CDR3 contains 14 residues. Germline values: CDR1 LGHNA, CDR2 YNFKEQ. The CDR3 is CASGRTGGLYEQYF. Written as DNA, the CDR3 is TGTGCCAGCGGCCGGACAGGGGGCCTCTACGAGCAGTACTTC.

The chain uses TRBV9 and TRBJ2-3; TRBD2 aligns across 8 bases. Germline values: CDR1 SGDLS, CDR2 YYNGEE. Trimming removed 3 bases from V and 4 bases from J; junction bases left unmatched: 13. The CDR3 runs to 17 residues. The CDR3 protein is CASSDGYGGAKADTQYF. CDR3 nucleotide sequence: TGTGCCAGCAGCGACGGATACGGGGGGGCTAAGGCAGATACGCAGTATTTT. The whole variable domain, remainder taken from reference TRBV9 and TRBJ2-3, is DSGVTQTPKHLITATGQRVTLRCSPRSGDLSVYWYQQSLDQGLQFLIQYYNGEERAKGNILERFSAQQFPDLHSELNLSSLELGDSALYFCASSDGYGGAKADTQYFGPGTRLTVL.

The V gene is TRBV24-1, the J gene TRBJ1-5; D gene ambiguous. The V end was cut by 1 base, the J end by 1 base, with 10 bases between. The V gene's germline CDR1 is KGHDR and CDR2 SFDVKD. This CDR3 region has 16 residues. Here the CDR3 reads CATSDFPDKSNQPQHF. In nucleotides, the CDR3 is TGTGCCACCAGTGATTTTCCCGACAAGAGCAATCAGCCCCAGCATTTT.

V gene TRBV15 combines with J gene TRBJ1-2; D might be TRBD1 (6 bases). This CDR3 spans 14 amino acids. Trimming left V 6 bases short and J 0 bases short, with 11 bases between. Germline V gene sequence: CDR1 LNHNV, CDR2 YYDKDF (reference sequence). The chain's CDR3 is CATSKQGANYGYTF. The CDR3 DNA is TGTGCCACCAGTAAACAGGGAGCTAACTATGGCTACACCTTC.

This chain connects TRBV29-1 to TRBJ1-2, with D unresolved. The CDR3 loop spans 13 amino acids. V was clipped by 6 bases and J by 6 bases, with 17 bases between them. CDR1 is SQVTM, CDR2 ANQGSEA, per germline. The CDR3 protein is CSVYNEPEDGYTF. The CDR3 DNA reads TGCAGCGTCTACAACGAACCAGAGGATGGCTACACCTTC.

The genes are TRBV12-3 or TRBV12-4 and TRBJ1-2; D may be TRBD1 (6 bases). CDR3 length: 15 residues. V lost 2 bases, J lost 7 bases, and 17 bases lay in between. The CDR3 sequence: CASSLQGRREGGYTF. CDR3 in DNA: TGTGCCAGCAGTTTACAGGGGAGGCGGGAGGGTGGCTACACCTTC.

The CDR3 sequence is CASSQEQGLWETQYF. For the CDR3, the DNA is TGTGCCAGCAGCCAAGAACAGGGGTTGTGGGAGACCCAGTACTTC. V gene TRBV6-1 combines with J gene TRBJ2-7; 7 bases align to TRBD1. The J call is uncertain, as TRBJ2-5 better fits the DNA end. CDR1 is MNHNS and CDR2 is SASEGT in the germline V gene. This CDR3 spans 15 amino acids.

V and J are TRBV7-2 and TRBJ2-2; 8 bases agree with TRBD1. CDR3 length: 15 residues. Unmatched junction bases numbered 7, after V lost 5 bases and J lost 5 bases. The germline CDR1 and CDR2 sequences are SGHTA and FQGNSA. CDR3 DNA sequence: TGTGCCAGCAGCCCGCGGACAGGGAGAACCGGGGAGCTGTTTTTT. Encoded protein: CASSPRTGRTGELFF.

The rearrangement joins TRBV21-1 to TRBJ2-5; TRBD2, the table's D call, was not compared with the DNA. TRBV21-1 is annotated as a pseudogene. This CDR3 is built from 18 residues. The CDR3 nucleotides read TGTGCCAGCAGCCCCTCCCCCGGACTAGCGCCGTACCAAGAGACCCAGTACTTC. Its protein product is CASSPSPGLAPYQETQYF.

CDR3 sequence (DNA): TGCAGTGCTTTAAAACGGGCCAACGTCCTGACTTTC. Residues: CSALKRANVLTF. The chain couples TRBV20-1 to TRBJ2-6; D gene uncertain. The CDR3 runs 12 residues. Trimming took off 5 bases at V and 5 bases at J, with 7 bases between the two ends. Germline assignment: CDR1 DFQATT and CDR2 SNEGSKA (reference sequence).

The chain carries TRBV15 and TRBJ2-1; D assignment may be TRBD1 or TRBD2 (6 bases each). Germline CDR1 reads LNHNV; CDR2 reads YYDKDF (reference sequence). V was clipped by 8 bases and J by 9 bases, with 17 bases between them. This CDR3 region has 13 residues. CDR3 sequence (DNA): TGTGCCACCTCCCCCCCGGGGGCGGCTGAGCAGTTCTTC. Translation gives CATSPPGAAEQFF.

The rearrangement uses TRBV10-2 and TRBJ1-6; 9 bases are shared with TRBD1. V dropped 8 bases and J dropped 10; count of bases not matched to a gene: 6. This CDR3 has 13 amino acids. Germline V gene sequence: CDR1 WSHSY, CDR2 SAAADI. The CDR3 loop reads CASGDRAGSPLHF. CDR3 nucleotides: TGCGCCAGCGGGGACAGGGCTGGCTCACCCCTCCACTTT.